This paragraph covers one TCR beta chain sequence. Its specificity is not known. Of the isolated RNA, all was reverse transcribed, and so the sequenced material was expressed TCRB transcripts. Naive, central memory and regulatory T cell samples yielded around 3.3 million reads on average. Profiling relied on immunoSEQ multiplex PCR, and the TCRdb table lists in-frame clones only, not all of them. The profile shows about 350,000 clones, about 20% of them singletons. Germline V CDR1 and CDR2: SGHTA, FQGNSA. CDR3 length: 14 residues. Trimming shortened V by 5 bases and J by 1 base, and 11 bases separated the two germline ends. This entry comes from a study of beta chain features in type 1 diabetes. Broader study findings: Reads derived from cDNA could over-represent cells showing high TCR expression. Patients with Type 1 diabetes showed moderately but significantly shorter TCRB CDR3s in all four CD4+ subsets.

The receptor was derived from a woman between 18 and 29 years old in good health. The rearrangement joins TRBV7-2 to TRBJ2-5; the D gene is possibly TRBD2 (7 bases). The sequenced material came from naive CD4+ T cells from blood. CDR3 loop: CASSGRGAQETQYF. The CDR3 bases are TGTGCCAGCAGCGGGAGGGGGGCCCAAGAGACCCAGTACTTC.